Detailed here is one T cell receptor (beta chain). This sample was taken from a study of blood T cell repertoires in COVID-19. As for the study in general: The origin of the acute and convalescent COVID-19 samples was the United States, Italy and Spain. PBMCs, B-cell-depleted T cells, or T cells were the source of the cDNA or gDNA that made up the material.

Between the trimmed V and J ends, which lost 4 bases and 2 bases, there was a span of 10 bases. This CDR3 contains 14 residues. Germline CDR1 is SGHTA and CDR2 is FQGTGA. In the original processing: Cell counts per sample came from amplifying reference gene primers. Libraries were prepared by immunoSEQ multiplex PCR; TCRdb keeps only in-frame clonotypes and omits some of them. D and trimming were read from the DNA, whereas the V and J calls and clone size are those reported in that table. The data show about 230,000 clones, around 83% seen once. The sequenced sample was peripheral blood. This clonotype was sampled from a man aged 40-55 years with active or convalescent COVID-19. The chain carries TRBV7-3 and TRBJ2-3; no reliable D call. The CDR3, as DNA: TGTGCCAGCAGCTCTGGGCCCGACACAGATACGCAGTATTTT. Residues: CASSSGPDTDTQYF.